The source of this T cell receptor (beta chain) is a study of blood T cell repertoires in COVID-19. As for the study in general: Donors in the United States, Italy and Spain gave samples during acute or convalescent COVID-19.

Sequencing used immunoSEQ multiplex PCR; TCRdb keeps in-frame clones, though not all of them. The data contain some 290,000 clones, approximately 90% of them singletons. In germline, CDR1 is GTSNPN, CDR2 SVGIG (reference sequence). V was shortened by 6 bases and J by 3 bases, with 17 bases between the two germline ends. This CDR3 region has 14 residues. Participants had their cohort set by participant-reported clinical history. What was sequenced was PBMCs or T cells enriched from blood (not recorded which). The genes are TRBV30 and TRBJ1-1; D possibly corresponds to TRBD1 (5 bases). The sequence was collected from a woman aged 40 to 49 with acute COVID-19. The CDR3 sequence: CACTRRGLDTEAFF. Here the CDR3 DNA reads TGTGCCTGCACGCGACGGGGGTTAGACACTGAAGCTTTCTTT.